A selection of T cell receptor beta chains follows, all from one sample in a study of T cells in Graves' hyperthyroidism and ophthalmopathy. MiXCR was run by TCRdb on the multiplex PCR reads, yielding one entry per CDR3 protein. The table includes 500,000 to 650,000 distinct CDR3 sequences, 12% to 15% detected once. Sequences were obtained from blood. The origin of the receptors is a woman aged 40 to 49 with Graves' hyperthyroidism. CDR3s include the opening cysteine and the closing phenylalanine or tryptophan. Fields, in order: J gene, D gene, clone size, V gene, CDR3 DNA, CDR3 protein. D genes are given only for firm matches. Only part of the rows carry a size: once, few, many, or a class if the clone is expanded.

TRBJ1-3,-,-,TRBV19,TGTGCCAGTAGTAACCAGGGTAACGTGGCTGGAAACACCATATATTTT,CASSNQGNVAGNTIYF
TRBJ1-5,TRBD1,-,TRBV3-1,TGTGCCAGCAGCCAAGGACAGGGGGCAAGCAATCAGCCCCAGCATTTT,CASSQGQGASNQPQHF
TRBJ1-3,TRBD1,few,TRBV20-1,TGCAGTGCTTCCCGGGACAGCGGAAACACCATATATTTT,CSASRDSGNTIYF
TRBJ2-6,-,many,TRBV9,TGTGCCAGCAGCGTAGGGGGCACGGTCTCTGGGGCCAACGTCCTGACTTTC,CASSVGGTVSGANVLTF
TRBJ2-7,-,-,TRBV14,TGTGCCAGCAGCCAAGAGACTAGACGTCGAGGGGTGGTTACCTACGAGCAGTACTTC,CASSQETRRRGVVTYEQYF
TRBJ1-5,-,-,TRBV9,TGTGCCAGCAGCGTAGGAGATAGCAATCAGCCCCAGCATTTT,CASSVGDSNQPQHF
TRBJ2-5,TRBD2,many,TRBV9,TGTGCCAGCAGCGGGACGGGACTAGCTTCGGAGACCCAGTACTTC,CASSGTGLASETQYF
TRBJ2-1,TRBD2,many,TRBV20-1,TGCAGTGCTAGAGGCAACGGGAGGGCCTACAATGAGCAGTTCTTC,CSARGNGRAYNEQFF
TRBJ2-5,TRBD2,many,TRBV3-1,TGTGCCAGCAGCTTACAATCGGGGACTAGCGGGAGAGGAGAGACCCAGTACTTC,CASSLQSGTSGRGETQYF
TRBJ1-6,-,many,TRBV28,TGTGCCAGCAGTTTCCACCGGGGGGTGCTAACCCTCCACTTT,CASSFHRGVLTLHF
TRBJ2-7,TRBD2,-,TRBV19,TGTGCCAGCGGCGAGAGACTAGCGGGAAACGAGCAGTACTTC,CASGERLAGNEQYF
TRBJ1-6,-,few,TRBV7-9,TGTGCCAGCGGATACGACAGTCCGAATTCACCCCTCCACTTT,CASGYDSPNSPLHF
TRBJ1-1,-,-,TRBV3-1,TGTGCCAGCAGCCCATCGGGGGGGATGAACACTGAAGCTTTCTTT,CASSPSGGMNTEAFF
TRBJ1-1,-,many,TRBV28,TGTGCCAGCAGTCTGTTCAACACTGAAGCTTTCTTT,CASSLFNTEAFF
TRBJ2-7,-,many,TRBV7-2,TGTGCCAGCAGTCCCCTTTATAGTTTAGGAGGACGGTCCTACGAGCAGTACTTC,CASSPLYSLGGRSYEQYF
TRBJ2-5,-,-,TRBV4-2,TGTGCCAGCAGCCAAGATCCCACGTCGCAGGGGAAAGAGACCCAGTACTTC,CASSQDPTSQGKETQYF
TRBJ2-1,TRBD2,-,TRBV6-1,TGTGCCAGCAGTCCCGGGACTAGAGCCTACAATGAGCAGTTCTTC,CASSPGTRAYNEQFF
TRBJ2-5,TRBD2,many,TRBV28,TGTGCCAGCAGTTTATGGGCTAGCGGGACCCAAGAGACCCAGTACTTC,CASSLWASGTQETQYF
TRBJ2-7,-,-,TRBV27,TGTGCCAGCAGTTTCTATAGCGGAGCAAATTACGAGCAGTACTTC,CASSFYSGANYEQYF
TRBJ2-3,-,-,TRBV13,TGTGCCAGCAGCAGAAGACAGACAAGCACAGATACGCAGTATTTT,CASSRRQTSTDTQYF
TRBJ1-1,-,-,TRBV5-6,TGTGCCAGCAGATCTGACACTGAAGCTTTCTTT,CASRSDTEAFF
TRBJ1-6,-,few,TRBV27,TGTGCCAGCAGTTTATTGGACCCTAATAATTCACCCCTCCACTTT,CASSLLDPNNSPLHF
TRBJ2-3,-,-,TRBV4-2,TGTGCCAGCAGCCAAGAAAGGGGGCGGGGGGAGGATACGCAGTATTTT,CASSQERGRGEDTQYF
TRBJ2-7,-,many,TRBV11-2,TGTGCCAGCAGCTCCTCCGAAGCGTACAGCTCCTACGAGCAGTACTTC,CASSSSEAYSSYEQYF
TRBJ1-2,-,-,TRBV20-1,TGCAGTGCTAAGGGCAGCTATGGCTACACCTTC,CSAKGSYGYTF
TRBJ1-1,TRBD1,-,TRBV3-1,TGTGCCAGCAGCCAACTGACAGGGCCGGGGAACACTGAAGCTTTCTTT,CASSQLTGPGNTEAFF
TRBJ2-2,TRBD2,-,TRBV20-1,TGCAGTGCTAGGGTAGCGGGAGGCCTTAACACCGGGGAGCTGTTTTTT,CSARVAGGLNTGELFF
TRBJ1-2,TRBD1,many,TRBV5-5,TGTGCCAGCAGCCCCGGGGACAGCCATGGCTACACCTTC,CASSPGDSHGYTF
TRBJ2-5,-,-,TRBV20-1,TGCAGTGCTAGTTCTCACAGTCAAGAGACCCAGTACTTC,CSASSHSQETQYF
TRBJ2-1,TRBD2,many,TRBV5-6,TGTGCCAGCAGCGACGAGCTAGCGGCCTACAATGAGCAGTTCTTC,CASSDELAAYNEQFF
TRBJ1-1,TRBD1,many,TRBV20-1,TGCAGTGCGCGGGACAGGGGGAACACTGAAGCTTTCTTT,CSARDRGNTEAFF
TRBJ2-2,-,-,TRBV19,TGTGCCAGTATCGGAACCGGGACACCAAACACCGGGGAGCTGTTTTTT,CASIGTGTPNTGELFF
TRBJ1-1,-,few,TRBV5-1,TGCGCCAGTAAAGGTCCCGGGGACACTGAAGCTTTCTTT,CASKGPGDTEAFF
TRBJ2-1,TRBD2,many,TRBV20-1,TGCAGTGCTAGAGACCCTGCCGGGACTAGCGGGGTGTACAATGAGCAGTTCTTC,CSARDPAGTSGVYNEQFF
TRBJ1-2,-,many,TRBV27,TGTGCCAGCAGCCCCTTGGGGGGGAGCTATGGCTACACCTTC,CASSPLGGSYGYTF
TRBJ2-5,-,many,TRBV18,TGTGCCAGCTACTCGCCCCACTCCGGGCGGCGGGAGACCCAGTACTTC,CASYSPHSGRRETQYF
TRBJ2-5,TRBD2,many,TRBV15,TGTGCCACCGCCAGGGGCCTAGCGGGAGAGACCCAGTACTTC,CATARGLAGETQYF
TRBJ2-7,-,many,TRBV24-1,TGTGCCACCAGTGATATCACAGAGCCCTACGAGCAGTACTTC,CATSDITEPYEQYF